This T cell receptor beta chain came from a study of cytomegalovirus exposure and HLA in healthy donors. CDR1 and CDR2 from the germline V gene are LNHDA and SQIVND (reference sequence). This CDR3 region has 19 residues. After removal of 3 bases from V and 2 bases from J, the junction contained 13 bases not matched to a gene. It was with 60 Vbeta and 13 Jbeta primers that the PCR ran. Sequencing used immunoSEQ multiplex PCR; TCRdb keeps in-frame clones, though not all of them. The sample lists roughly 130,000 clones; over 70% were seen once. This chain links TRBV19 with TRBJ2-1; 10 bases agree with TRBD2. The sequenced sample was PBMCs. This clonotype was sampled from a woman aged 40 to 50 in good health and CMV-seropositive. The CDR3 coding sequence is TGTGCCAGTAGTATGGTTAGCGGGGGGACCGTGCTCACCTACAATGAGCAGTTCTTC. Amino acid sequence: CASSMVSGGTVLTYNEQFF.